These T cell receptor beta chains were read from a single sample in a study of beta chain features in type 1 diabetes. Sequenced by immunoSEQ multiplex PCR; TCRdb stores in-frame clones only, minus some. This sample yields about 660,000 clones, of which over 11% are seen a single time; 0.03% to 0.04% belongs to the top ten. Sequencing used naive CD4+ T cells from blood. The origin of the receptors is a man between 18 and 35 years old with type 1 diabetes. CDR3s include the opening cysteine and the closing phenylalanine or tryptophan. D genes are given only for firm matches. The size field is filled for only some rows; it gives once, few, many or a size class.

D	size	V	J	CDR3	DNA
TRBD2	few	TRBV9	TRBJ2-7	CASSVDSGVYYEQYF	TGTGCCAGCAGCGTAGATAGCGGGGTCTACTACGAGCAGTACTTC
TRBD2	-	TRBV5-1	TRBJ2-3	CASSLGLAASTDTQYF	TGCGCCAGCAGCTTGGGACTAGCGGCTAGCACAGATACGCAGTATTTT
-	few	TRBV30	TRBJ2-5	CAWSRSYRETQYF	TGTGCCTGGAGTAGGTCATATCGAGAGACCCAGTACTTC
-	few	TRBV28	TRBJ1-5	CASLTDRLSNQPQHF	TGTGCCAGCCTAACCGACAGGCTCAGCAATCAGCCCCAGCATTTT
-	-	TRBV10-3	TRBJ1-2	CAISPQGGYGYTF	TGTGCCATCAGTCCCCAAGGCGGCTATGGCTACACCTTC
-	few	TRBV5-1	TRBJ2-6	CASSLGPRAGANVLTF	TGCGCCAGCAGCTTGGGTCCCAGGGCTGGGGCCAACGTCCTGACTTTC
-	-	TRBV7-9	TRBJ1-1	CASSRSPEAFF	TGTGCCAGCAGCCGGAGTCCTGAAGCTTTCTTT
-	-	TRBV10-2	TRBJ1-5	CASSENNQPQHF	TGCGCCAGCAGTGAGAATAATCAGCCCCAGCATTTT
TRBD1	few	TRBV4-1	TRBJ2-2	CASRNGQGAAGELFF	TGCGCCAGCAGAAACGGACAGGGGGCGGCCGGGGAGCTGTTTTTT
-	few	TRBV29-1	TRBJ2-1	CSVARTITISYNEQFF	TGCAGCGTTGCAAGGACTATAACTATCTCCTACAATGAGCAGTTCTTC
-	few	TRBV7-6	TRBJ2-2	CASSSTGTANTGELFF	TGTGCCAGCAGCTCAACCGGGACCGCGAACACCGGGGAGCTGTTTTTT
TRBD1	few	TRBV7-9	TRBJ1-2	CASSLADRIYGYTF	TGTGCCAGCAGCTTAGCGGACAGGATCTATGGCTACACCTTC